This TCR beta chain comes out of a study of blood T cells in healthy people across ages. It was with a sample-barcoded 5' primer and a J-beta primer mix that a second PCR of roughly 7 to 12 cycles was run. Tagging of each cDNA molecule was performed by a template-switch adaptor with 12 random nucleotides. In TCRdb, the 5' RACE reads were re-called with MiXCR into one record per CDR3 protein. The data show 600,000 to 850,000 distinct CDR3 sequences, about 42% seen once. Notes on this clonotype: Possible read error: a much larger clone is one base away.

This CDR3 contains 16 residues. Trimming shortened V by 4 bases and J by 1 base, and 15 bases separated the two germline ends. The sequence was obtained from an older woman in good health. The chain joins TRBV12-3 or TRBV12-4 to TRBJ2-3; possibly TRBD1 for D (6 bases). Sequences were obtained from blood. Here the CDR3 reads CASSSTATGRTDTQYF. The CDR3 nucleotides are TGTGCCAGCAGTTCCACCGCGACAGGCCGCACAGATACGCAGTATTTT.